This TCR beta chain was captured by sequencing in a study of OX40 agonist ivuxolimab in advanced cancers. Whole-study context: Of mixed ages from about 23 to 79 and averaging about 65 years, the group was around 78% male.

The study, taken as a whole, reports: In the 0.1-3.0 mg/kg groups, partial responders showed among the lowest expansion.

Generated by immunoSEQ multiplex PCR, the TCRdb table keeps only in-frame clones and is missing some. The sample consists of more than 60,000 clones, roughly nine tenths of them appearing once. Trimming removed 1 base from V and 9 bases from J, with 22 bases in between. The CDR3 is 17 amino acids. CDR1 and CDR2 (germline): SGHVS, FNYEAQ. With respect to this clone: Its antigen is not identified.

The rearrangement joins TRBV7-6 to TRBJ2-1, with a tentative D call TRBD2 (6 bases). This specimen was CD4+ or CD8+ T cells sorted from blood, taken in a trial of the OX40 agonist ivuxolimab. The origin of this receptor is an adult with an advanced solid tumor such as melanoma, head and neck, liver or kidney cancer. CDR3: CASSLVGSGPLSGEQFF. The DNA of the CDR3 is TGTGCCAGCAGCTTAGTTGGTAGCGGCCCCTTGAGTGGTGAGCAGTTCTTC.